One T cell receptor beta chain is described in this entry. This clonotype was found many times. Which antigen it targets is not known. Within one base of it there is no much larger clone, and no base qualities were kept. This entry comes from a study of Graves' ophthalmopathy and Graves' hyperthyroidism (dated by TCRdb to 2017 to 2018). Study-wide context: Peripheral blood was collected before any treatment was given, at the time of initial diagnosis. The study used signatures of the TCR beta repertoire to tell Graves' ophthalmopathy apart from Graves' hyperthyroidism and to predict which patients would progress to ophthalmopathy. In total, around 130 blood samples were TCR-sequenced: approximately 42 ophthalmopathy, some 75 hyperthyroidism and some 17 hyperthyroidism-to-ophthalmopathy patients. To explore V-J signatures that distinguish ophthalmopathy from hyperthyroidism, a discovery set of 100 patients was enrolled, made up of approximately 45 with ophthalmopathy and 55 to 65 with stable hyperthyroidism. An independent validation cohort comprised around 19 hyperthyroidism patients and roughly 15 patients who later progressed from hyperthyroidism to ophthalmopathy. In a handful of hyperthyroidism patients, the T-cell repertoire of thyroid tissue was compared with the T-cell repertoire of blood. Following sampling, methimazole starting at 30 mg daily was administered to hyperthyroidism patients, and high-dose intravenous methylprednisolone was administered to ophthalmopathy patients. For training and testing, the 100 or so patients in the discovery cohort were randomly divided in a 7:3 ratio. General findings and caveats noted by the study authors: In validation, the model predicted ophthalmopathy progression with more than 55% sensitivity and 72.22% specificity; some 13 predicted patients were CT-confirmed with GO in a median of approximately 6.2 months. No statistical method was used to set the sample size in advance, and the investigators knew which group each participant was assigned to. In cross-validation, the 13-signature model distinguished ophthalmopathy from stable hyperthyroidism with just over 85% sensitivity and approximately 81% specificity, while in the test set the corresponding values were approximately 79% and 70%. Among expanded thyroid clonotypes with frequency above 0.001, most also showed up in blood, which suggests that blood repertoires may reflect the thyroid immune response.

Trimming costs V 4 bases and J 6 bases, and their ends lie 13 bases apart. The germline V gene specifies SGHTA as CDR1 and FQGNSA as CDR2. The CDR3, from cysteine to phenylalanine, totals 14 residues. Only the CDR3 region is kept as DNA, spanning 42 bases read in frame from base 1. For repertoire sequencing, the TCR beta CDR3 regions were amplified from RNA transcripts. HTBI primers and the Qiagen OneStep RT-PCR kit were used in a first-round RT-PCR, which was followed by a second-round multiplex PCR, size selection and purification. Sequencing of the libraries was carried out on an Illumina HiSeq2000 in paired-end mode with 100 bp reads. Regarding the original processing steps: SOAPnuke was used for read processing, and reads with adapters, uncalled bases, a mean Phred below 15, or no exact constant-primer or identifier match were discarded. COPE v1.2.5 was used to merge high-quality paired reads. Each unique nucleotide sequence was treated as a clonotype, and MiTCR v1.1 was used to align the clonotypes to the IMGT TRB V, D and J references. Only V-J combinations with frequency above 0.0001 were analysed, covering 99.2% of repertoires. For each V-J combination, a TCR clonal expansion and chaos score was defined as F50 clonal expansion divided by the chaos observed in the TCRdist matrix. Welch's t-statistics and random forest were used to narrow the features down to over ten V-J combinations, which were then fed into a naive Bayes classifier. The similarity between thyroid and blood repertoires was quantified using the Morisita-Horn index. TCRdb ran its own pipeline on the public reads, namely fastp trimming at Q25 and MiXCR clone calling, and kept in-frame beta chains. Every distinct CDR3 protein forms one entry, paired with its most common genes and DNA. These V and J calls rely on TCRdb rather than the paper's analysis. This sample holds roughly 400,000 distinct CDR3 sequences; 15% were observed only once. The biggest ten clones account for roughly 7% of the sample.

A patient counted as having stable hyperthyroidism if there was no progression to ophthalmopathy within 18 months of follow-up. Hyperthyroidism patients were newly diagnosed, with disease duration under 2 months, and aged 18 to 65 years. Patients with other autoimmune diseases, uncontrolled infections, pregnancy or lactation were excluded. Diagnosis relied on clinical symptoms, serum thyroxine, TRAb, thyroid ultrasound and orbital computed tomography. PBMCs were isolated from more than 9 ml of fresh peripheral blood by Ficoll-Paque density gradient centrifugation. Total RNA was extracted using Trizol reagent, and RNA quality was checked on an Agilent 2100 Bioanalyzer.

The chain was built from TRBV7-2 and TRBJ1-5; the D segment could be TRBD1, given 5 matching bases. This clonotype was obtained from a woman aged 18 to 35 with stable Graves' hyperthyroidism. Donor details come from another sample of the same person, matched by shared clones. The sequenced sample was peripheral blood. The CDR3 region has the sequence CASSSGFGGQPQHF. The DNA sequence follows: TGTGCCAGCAGCTCGGGTTTTGGGGGTCAGCCCCAGCATTTT.